The 30 T cell receptor beta chains below were found in one sample sequenced in a study of T cell responses to AZD1222 COVID-19 vaccine. Here immunoSEQ multiplex PCR was the method, and the copy in TCRdb shows in-frame clones only, minus some. The sample lists around 87,000 clones, roughly 88% occurring once. The specimen was peripheral blood, collected on day 0 of AZD1222 vaccination. The receptors derive from an adult in good health.

The V call is TRBV11-2, the J call TRBJ2-7, with TRBD1 matching 10 bases. This CDR3 contains 14 residues. The V gene's germline CDR1 is SGHAT and CDR2 FQNNGV. The V and J ends lost 7 bases and 4 bases, in that order; junction bases with no gene match: 7. The CDR3 coding sequence is TGTGCCAGCACGCAAGACAGGGGGCTATACGAGCAGTACTTC. It is translated as CASTQDRGLYEQYF.

The chain joins TRBV5-4 to TRBJ2-1; possibly TRBD1 or TRBD2 for D (5 bases each). V was pared by 4 bases and J by 5 bases, with 16 bases between. From germline, CDR1 is SGHNT and CDR2 YYREEE (reference sequence). This CDR3 has 15 residues. The CDR3 DNA reads TGTGCCAGCAGCACAGGACTGATCCTAAACAATGAGCAGTTCTTC. This encodes CASSTGLILNNEQFF.

Details on this clone: This sample also contains other DNA sequences that code for the same CDR3. The chain has TRBV12-3 or TRBV12-4 and TRBJ1-6; D not certain. Deletions cut 0 bases from V and 10 bases from J, with 4 bases between. This CDR3 has 12 amino acids. The CDR3 DNA is TGTGCCAGCAGTTTAGCGCCGTCACCCCTCCACTTT. Protein product: CASSLAPSPLHF.

The rearrangement links TRBV7-8 to TRBJ2-5, with 10 bases fitting TRBD2. The CDR3 has 16 amino acids. V lost 2 bases, J lost 5 bases, and 8 bases stayed unmatched. Germline CDR1 is SGHVS and CDR2 is FQNEAQ. CDR3 sequence (DNA): TGTGCCAGCAGCTTACCCAAGCGGGGGGGCAAGGAGACCCAGTACTTC. Its protein product is CASSLPKRGGKETQYF.

This chain links TRBV27 with TRBJ2-2; D call uncertain. The V gene's germline CDR1 is MNHEY and CDR2 SMNVEV (reference sequence). Trimming took 3 bases from V and 6 from J, leaving 11 bases between them. The CDR3 is 14 residues long. The DNA for the CDR3 is TGTGCCAGCAGTTTTAGTACGACCCCCGGGGAGCTGTTTTTT. Amino acids: CASSFSTTPGELFF.

The V and J genes are TRBV18 and TRBJ1-1; D perhaps matches TRBD1 (5 bases). In germline, CDR1 is KGHSH, CDR2 LQKENI. The length of the CDR3 is 14 residues. With 3 bases removed from V and 12 bases from J, the gap between germline ends came to 20 bases. CDR3: CASSPGRDSPSSFF. For the CDR3, the DNA is TGTGCCAGCTCACCGGGACGGGACTCACCTTCTTCTTTCTTT.

CDR3 sequence reads: CASSADRVGTGELFF. Here the CDR3 DNA reads TGTGCCAGCAGCGCGGACAGGGTGGGCACCGGGGAGCTGTTTTTT. The chain has TRBV2 and TRBJ2-2; 8 nucleotides align to TRBD1. The CDR3 sequence is 15 residues long. Trimming at V came to 6 bases and at J to 4 bases, leaving 7 bases not matched to a gene. The germline CDR1 and CDR2 sequences are SNHLY and FYNNEI.

V and J are TRBV3-1 (or the pseudogene TRBV3-2) and TRBJ1-2; 10 bases line up with TRBD1. Germline loops: CDR1 LGHDT, CDR2 YNNKEL (reference sequence). The CDR3 loop spans 14 amino acids. V shed 4 bases and J 5 bases; nucleotides not matched to a gene: 4. The CDR3 DNA reads as TGTGCCAGCAGCCTCGGGACAGGGGAGTATGGCTACACCTTC. Its translation: CASSLGTGEYGYTF.

The chain has TRBV4-2 and TRBJ2-4; the match to TRBD2 covers 15 bases. Trimming took 0 bases from V and 6 from J; bases not matched to a gene: 6. Germline V gives CDR1 LGHNA, CDR2 YNFKEQ. The CDR3 covers 18 residues. The CDR3 loop is CASSQDGLAGGPRNIQYF. CDR3 DNA: TGTGCCAGCAGCCAAGATGGACTAGCGGGGGGGCCTCGAAACATTCAGTACTTC.

This CDR3 is CASSFAGDTEAFF. The CDR3 region has the DNA TGTGCCAGCAGCTTCGCCGGAGACACTGAAGCTTTCTTT. The V call is TRBV7-2, the J call TRBJ1-1, with D unresolved. V was cut by 3 bases and J by 3 bases, with 8 bases left in between. The CDR3 has 13 amino acids. Germline CDR1 and CDR2: SGHTA and FQGNSA.

CDR3 protein: CASSLWGPQPQHF. Here the CDR3 DNA reads TGTGCCAGCAGCCTGTGGGGCCCCCAGCCCCAGCATTTT. This sequence joins TRBV12-3 or TRBV12-4 and TRBJ1-5, with D possibly being TRBD1 (5 bases). This CDR3 contains 13 residues. V was clipped by 6 bases and J by 7 bases, with 13 bases between them.

CDR3 sequence (DNA): TGTGCCAGCAGCTTAACCCGGGACCTGAGAGGGGCGTACACCGGGGAGCTGTTTTTT. Protein product: CASSLTRDLRGAYTGELFF. The rearrangement links TRBV13 to TRBJ2-2; perhaps D is TRBD1 or TRBD2 (5 bases each). Germline V gene lookup returns CDR1 PRHDT and CDR2 FYEKMQ (reference sequence). The V end lost 2 bases, the J end lost 3 bases, and 22 bases lay between the germline ends. The CDR3 has 19 amino acids.

CDR3 residues: CASSSATGAPLTEAFF. The CDR3 nucleotides are TGTGCCAGCAGCTCTGCGACAGGGGCCCCCTTGACTGAAGCTTTCTTT. The gene calls are TRBV7-9 and TRBJ1-1, with 8 bases identical to TRBD1. This CDR3 has 16 residues. The germline V gene encodes CDR1 SEHNR and CDR2 FQNEAQ (reference sequence). With V trimmed by 4 bases and J by 5 bases, 12 bases remained unmatched. Full variable domain (remainder filled in from reference TRBV7-9 and TRBJ1-1): DTGVSQNPRHKITKRGQNVTFRCDPISEHNRLYWYRQTLGQGPEFLTYFQNEAQLEKSRLLSDRFSAERPKGSFSTLEIQRTEQGDSAMYLCASSSATGAPLTEAFFGQGTRLTVV.

This clone has more than one count but fewer than ten. This chain connects TRBV10-3 to TRBJ2-7, with D perhaps matching TRBD1 (6 bases). CDR1 ENHRY and CDR2 SYGVKD come from the germline V gene. Trimming took 5 bases from V and 3 from J, leaving 8 bases between them. The CDR3 totals 12 residues. CDR3 sequence (DNA): TGTGCCATCAGTCCGACAGGCTACGAGCAGTACTTC. Protein sequence: CAISPTGYEQYF.

This clone came up a few times. The chain links TRBV5-1 to TRBJ2-7, with 9 bases aligning to TRBD2. After removal of 0 bases from V and 1 base from J, the junction contained 5 bases not matched to a gene. Per the germline V gene, CDR1 is SGHRS and CDR2 is YFSETQ. The CDR3 is made up of 16 amino acids. The CDR3 region has the DNA TGCGCCAGCAGCTTGGGGAACAGCGGGGGGTCCTACGAGCAGTACTTC. It codes for CASSLGNSGGSYEQYF.

This clone was counted a single time. This chain links TRBV12-3 or TRBV12-4 with TRBJ2-7, with D perhaps matching TRBD1 (5 bases). The CDR3 is 13 residues long. V was cut by 3 bases and J by 7 bases, with 13 bases left in between. CDR3 bases: TGTGCCAGCAGTTTTGGCAGGGCCGCGGAGCAGTACTTC. This gives the protein CASSFGRAAEQYF.

For this clone: The identical CDR3 is also encoded by other nucleotide sequences in the sample. The rearrangement links TRBV18 to TRBJ1-2; perhaps TRBD1 as D (5 bases). Trimming took 3 bases from V and 4 from J, leaving 9 bases between them. The CDR3 spans 13 residues. The germline V gene encodes CDR1 KGHSH and CDR2 LQKENI. The CDR3 is CASSPGGTYGYTF. The CDR3 nucleotides read TGTGCCAGCTCACCTGGGGGAACCTATGGCTACACCTTC.

V is TRBV5-1 and J is TRBJ1-3; D unresolved. Germline loops: CDR1 SGHRS, CDR2 YFSETQ. This CDR3 region has 14 residues. V was pared by 2 bases and J by 0 bases, with 6 bases between. DNA of the CDR3: TGCGCCAGCAGCTTATCAAGCTCTGGAAACACCATATATTTT. It codes for CASSLSSSGNTIYF.

The chain combines TRBV18 with TRBJ2-7; D possibly corresponds to TRBD2 (6 bases). Between the trimmed V and J ends, which lost 3 bases and 3 bases, there was a span of 12 bases. This CDR3 contains 14 residues. Per the germline V gene, CDR1 is KGHSH and CDR2 is LQKENI. The DNA of the CDR3 is TGTGCCAGCTCACCCGGGGGAGTTATCTACGAGCAGTACTTC. Translating gives CASSPGGVIYEQYF.

The chain joins TRBV10-2 to TRBJ1-3, with 7 nucleotides matching TRBD1. Trimming cost V 6 bases and J 3 bases; bases outside gene matches: 8. Germline-derived CDR1 and CDR2 are WSHSY and SAAADI. CDR3 length equals 15 residues. CDR3 nucleotides: TGCGCCAGCAGATCCGGGACAGATTATGGAAACACCATATATTTT. This translates into CASRSGTDYGNTIYF.

The rearrangement links TRBV19 to TRBJ2-3, with D perhaps TRBD1 or TRBD2 (7 bases each). This CDR3 comprises 15 residues. V was shortened by 7 bases and J by 4 bases, with 18 bases between the two germline ends. Germline values: CDR1 LNHDA, CDR2 SQIVND (reference sequence). CDR3 protein: CASTQGGGRADTQYF. Here the CDR3 DNA reads TGTGCCAGTACCCAGGGGGGGGGCCGTGCAGATACGCAGTATTTT.

The V call is TRBV6-5, the J call TRBJ2-1; the D call may be TRBD1 or TRBD2 (5 bases each). Germline V gene data show CDR1 as MNHEY and CDR2 as SVGAGI. Between the trimmed V and J ends, which lost 7 bases and 6 bases, there was a span of 13 bases. The CDR3 contains 13 residues. CDR3: CASTSPGGNEQFF. The CDR3 nucleotides are TGTGCCAGCACCTCCCCTGGGGGCAATGAGCAGTTCTTC.

This chain uses TRBV24-1 with TRBJ1-1; D remains ambiguous. V was clipped by 3 bases and J by 2 bases, with 9 bases between them. Germline loops: CDR1 KGHDR, CDR2 SFDVKD. CDR3 size: 14 residues. CDR3 sequence: CATSDTSGNTEAFF. The CDR3 DNA follows: TGTGCCACCAGTGATACCTCGGGAAACACTGAAGCTTTCTTT.

This clone was counted a few times. This sequence joins TRBV29-1 and TRBJ2-6, with D tentatively TRBD1 or TRBD2 (6 bases each). Trimming shortened V by 7 bases and J by 1 base, and 20 bases separated the two germline ends. The germline gives CDR1 SQVTM, CDR2 ANQGSEA. The CDR3 totals 17 residues. This CDR3 is CSAQTGAGRSGANVLTF. The CDR3 bases are TGCAGCGCTCAAACGGGGGCAGGACGGTCTGGGGCCAACGTCCTGACTTTC.

This chain connects TRBV10-3 to TRBJ1-2; D is unresolved. V dropped 0 bases and J dropped 3 bases, with 8 bases sitting between them. The germline V gene has CDR1 ENHRY and CDR2 SYGVKD. The CDR3 consists of 14 residues. CDR3 region: CAISESTEYYGYTF. DNA of the CDR3: TGTGCCATCAGTGAGTCTACAGAATACTATGGCTACACCTTC.

The chain uses TRBV5-1 and TRBJ2-5; D gene unclear. From germline, CDR1 is SGHRS and CDR2 YFSETQ. CDR3 length: 11 residues. The V end lost 5 bases, the J end lost 3 bases, and 5 bases lay between the germline ends. This CDR3 reads CASSREETQYF. The CDR3, as DNA: TGCGCCAGCAGTCGAGAAGAGACCCAGTACTTC.

This clone has only a few counts. The genes are TRBV6-4 and TRBJ1-1; perhaps TRBD1 as D (5 bases). V shed 7 bases and J shed 1 base, with 13 bases lying between them. The germline V gene has CDR1 MRHNA and CDR2 SNTAGT. This CDR3 spans 14 amino acids. CDR3 residues: CASKIPGWNTEAFF. The CDR3 nucleotides read TGTGCCAGCAAAATTCCAGGGTGGAACACTGAAGCTTTCTTT.

This chain links TRBV6-4 with TRBJ2-7; 8 bases map to TRBD2. The CDR3 is made up of 14 amino acids. Germline V gene sequence: CDR1 MRHNA, CDR2 SNTAGT. The V and J ends lost 10 bases and 7 bases, in that order; junction bases with no gene match: 15. The chain's CDR3 is CATPPKRGSLEQYF. DNA for the CDR3: TGTGCCACCCCCCCAAAGCGGGGGAGCTTGGAGCAGTACTTC.

The chain has TRBV5-1 and TRBJ2-1, with TRBD1 matching over 10 bases. The germline CDR1 and CDR2 sequences are SGHRS and YFSETQ. The J segment lost 8 bases and the V segment lost 4 bases, leaving 9 bases of the junction unmatched. The CDR3 consists of 15 residues. The CDR3 coding sequence is TGCGCCAGCAGCAAAACCCGGGACAGGGGAGATGAGCAGTTCTTC. Its protein product is CASSKTRDRGDEQFF.

The rearrangement links TRBV28 to TRBJ1-2; TRBD1 might be the D (5 bases). The germline V gene has CDR1 MDHEN and CDR2 SYDVKM. The CDR3 loop spans 17 amino acids. Deletions cut 3 bases from V and 6 bases from J, with 23 bases between. CDR3 loop: CASSFAGGGNPGHGYTF. The CDR3 bases are TGTGCCAGCAGTTTTGCCGGGGGGGGAAATCCAGGGCATGGCTACACCTTC.